This TCR beta chain was profiled in a study of blood T cell repertoires in COVID-19. Overall study context: PBMCs, B-cell-depleted T cells, or T cells provided the cDNA or gDNA that made up the material.

Germline CDR1 reads MGHDK; CDR2 reads SYGVNS. This CDR3 is 16 amino acids long. V gave up 2 bases and J gave up 1 base, with 14 bases separating them. This clone is a singleton in its sample. In the authors' workflow: Reference gene primer amplification gave estimated nucleated cell counts. The protocol was immunoSEQ multiplex PCR, while the TCRdb copy is restricted to in-frame clones and leaves out a portion. V and J calls and clone size are those listed in that table; D and trimming were worked out from the DNA. The repertoire holds 260,000 or so clones, with 70% to 90% as singletons. The clonotype was recovered from a young man with active or convalescent COVID-19. The V call is TRBV25-1, the J call TRBJ1-2; no clear D gene. The specimen was peripheral blood. DNA for the CDR3: TGTGCCAGCAGTGAAGCTGGCAGGCCCCTTAACTATGGCTACACCTTC. Amino acid sequence: CASSEAGRPLNYGYTF.